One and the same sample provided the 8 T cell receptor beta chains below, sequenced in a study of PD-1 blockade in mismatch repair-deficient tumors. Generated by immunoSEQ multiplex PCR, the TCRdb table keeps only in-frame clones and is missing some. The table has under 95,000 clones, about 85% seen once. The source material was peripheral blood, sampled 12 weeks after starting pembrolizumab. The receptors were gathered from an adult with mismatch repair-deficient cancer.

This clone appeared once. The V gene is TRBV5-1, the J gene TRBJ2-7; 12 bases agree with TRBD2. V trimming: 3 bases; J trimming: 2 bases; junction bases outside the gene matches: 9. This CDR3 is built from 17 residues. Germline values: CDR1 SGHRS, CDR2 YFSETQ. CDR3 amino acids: CASSSSFLAGGPYEQYF. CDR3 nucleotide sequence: TGCGCCAGCAGCTCCTCTTTTCTAGCGGGAGGGCCCTACGAGCAGTACTTC.

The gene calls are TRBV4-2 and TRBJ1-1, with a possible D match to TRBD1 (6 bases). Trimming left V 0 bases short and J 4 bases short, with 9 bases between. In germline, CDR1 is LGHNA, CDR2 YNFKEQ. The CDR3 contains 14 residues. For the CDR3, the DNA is TGTGCCAGCAGCCAAGAACAGGGACGCACTGAAGCTTTCTTT. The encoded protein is CASSQEQGRTEAFF.

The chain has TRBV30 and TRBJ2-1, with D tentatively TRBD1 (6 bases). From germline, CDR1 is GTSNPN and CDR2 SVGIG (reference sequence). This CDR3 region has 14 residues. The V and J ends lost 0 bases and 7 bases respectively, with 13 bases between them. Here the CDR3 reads CAWSVAGARNEQFF. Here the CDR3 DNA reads TGTGCCTGGAGTGTAGCAGGGGCTAGGAATGAGCAGTTCTTC.

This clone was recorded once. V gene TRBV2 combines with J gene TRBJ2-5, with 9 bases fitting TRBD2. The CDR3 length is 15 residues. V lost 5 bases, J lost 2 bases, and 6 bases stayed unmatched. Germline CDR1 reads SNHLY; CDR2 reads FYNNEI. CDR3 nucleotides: TGTGCCAGCAGTTTCACTAGCGGGTTTCAAGAGACCCAGTACTTC. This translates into CASSFTSGFQETQYF.

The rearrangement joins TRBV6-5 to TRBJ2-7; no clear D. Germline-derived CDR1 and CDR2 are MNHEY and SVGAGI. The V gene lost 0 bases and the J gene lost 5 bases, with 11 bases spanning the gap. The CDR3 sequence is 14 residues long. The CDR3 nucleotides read TGTGCCAGCAGTTACTCGCCGCTAACCCACGAGCAGTACTTC. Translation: CASSYSPLTHEQYF.

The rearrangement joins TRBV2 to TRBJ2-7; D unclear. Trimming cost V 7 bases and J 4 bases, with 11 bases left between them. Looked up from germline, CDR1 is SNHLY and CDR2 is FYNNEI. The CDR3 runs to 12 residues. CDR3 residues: CASTEKSYEQYF. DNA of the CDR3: TGTGCCAGCACCGAAAAGTCGTACGAGCAGTACTTC.

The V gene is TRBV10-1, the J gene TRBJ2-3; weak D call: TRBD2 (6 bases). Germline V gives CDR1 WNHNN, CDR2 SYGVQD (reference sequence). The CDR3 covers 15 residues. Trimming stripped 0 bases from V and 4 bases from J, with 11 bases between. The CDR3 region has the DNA TGCGCCAGCAGTGAGTCGACTAGAGCACCAGATACGCAGTATTTT. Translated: CASSESTRAPDTQYF.

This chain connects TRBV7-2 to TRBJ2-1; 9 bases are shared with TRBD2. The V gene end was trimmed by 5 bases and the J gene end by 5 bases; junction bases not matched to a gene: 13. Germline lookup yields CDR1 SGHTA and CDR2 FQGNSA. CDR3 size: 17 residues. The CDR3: CASSLPLAGHINNEQFF. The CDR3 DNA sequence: TGTGCCAGCAGCCTACCACTAGCGGGTCACATAAACAATGAGCAGTTCTTC.